The 18 T cell receptor beta chains below were found in one sample sequenced in a study of T cell responses to AZD1222 COVID-19 vaccine. The assay was immunoSEQ multiplex PCR, and TCRdb's table has in-frame clones only and misses some. The sample has about 120,000 clones, 91% seen once. Sequences were derived from peripheral blood, sampled on day 0 of AZD1222 vaccination. The origin of the receptors is an adult in good health.

The chain couples TRBV5-1 to TRBJ1-3; unclear D gene. Trimming took off 0 bases at V and 0 bases at J, with 10 bases between the two ends. Per the germline V gene, CDR1 is SGHRS and CDR2 is YFSETQ. This CDR3 is built from 16 residues. As DNA, the CDR3 is TGCGCCAGCAGCTTGGGGGAGGCAGCCTCTGGAAACACCATATATTTT. Translated, it gives CASSLGEAASGNTIYF. Full variable domain (remainder filled in from reference TRBV5-1 and TRBJ1-3): KAGVTQTPRYLIKTRGQQVTLSCSPISGHRSVSWYQQTPGQGLQFLFEYFSETQRNKGNFPGRFSGRQFSNSRSEMNVSTLELGDSALYLCASSLGEAASGNTIYFGEGSWLTVV.

The rearrangement uses TRBV19 and TRBJ1-1, with D perhaps matching TRBD1 (5 bases). CDR1 and CDR2 from the germline V gene are LNHDA and SQIVND (reference sequence). The CDR3 consists of 16 residues. The ends were cut back, 5 bases at V and 2 bases at J, with 18 bases in the middle. The CDR3 sequence: CASSPRQTLSNTEAFF. CDR3 nucleotide sequence: TGTGCCAGTAGTCCCAGACAGACCCTCTCAAACACTGAAGCTTTCTTT.

This chain uses TRBV28 with TRBJ2-3; weak D call: TRBD1 (5 bases). From germline, CDR1 is MDHEN and CDR2 SYDVKM. Trimming took off 2 bases at V and 4 bases at J, with 13 bases between the two ends. The CDR3 consists of 15 residues. Here the CDR3 reads CASSLVGRVADTQYF. CDR3 DNA: TGTGCCAGCAGTTTAGTCGGCAGGGTGGCAGATACGCAGTATTTT. Looking up the rest from reference TRBV28 and TRBJ2-3 gives the full variable domain: DVKVTQSSRYLVKRTGEKVFLECVQDMDHENMFWYRQDPGLGLRLIYFSYDVKMKEKGDIPEGYSVSREKKERFSLILESASTNQTSMYLCASSLVGRVADTQYFGPGTRLTVL.

The chain links TRBV4-1 to TRBJ2-1; 8 nucleotides agree with TRBD2. Trimming at V came to 4 bases and at J to 8 bases, leaving 13 bases not matched to a gene. Germline loops: CDR1 MGHRA, CDR2 YSYEKL. The CDR3 spans 16 residues. The CDR3 protein is CASSLLASGPGDEQFF. The CDR3 DNA follows: TGCGCCAGCAGCCTTCTGGCTAGCGGGCCGGGTGATGAGCAGTTCTTC.

The J gene is TRBJ2-6, the V gene TRBV27; no clear D. Deletions cut 5 bases from V and 0 bases from J, with 8 bases between. Germline assignment: CDR1 MNHEY and CDR2 SMNVEV (reference sequence). The CDR3 runs 15 residues. The CDR3 DNA reads TGTGCCAGCAGTCCTACCGACTCTGGGGCCAACGTCCTGACTTTC. It specifies CASSPTDSGANVLTF.

The chain joins TRBV6-1 to TRBJ2-2, with 10 nucleotides matching TRBD2. The length of the CDR3 is 17 residues. In germline, CDR1 is MNHNS, CDR2 SASEGT. With 3 bases clipped from V and 0 bases from J, the junction kept 4 bases outside the gene matches. CDR3 region: CASSDPGLATNTGELFF. CDR3 DNA sequence: TGTGCCAGCAGTGATCCGGGACTAGCGACGAACACCGGGGAGCTGTTTTTT.

Regarding this clone: This sample also contains other DNA sequences that code for the same CDR3. The V call is TRBV9, the J call TRBJ1-1; no firm D call. Per the germline V gene, CDR1 is SGDLS and CDR2 is YYNGEE. Trimming took 2 bases from V and 1 from J, leaving 6 bases between them. The CDR3 spans 13 residues. CDR3 bases: TGTGCCAGCAGCGTGGGGTCGAACACTGAAGCTTTCTTT. Encoded protein: CASSVGSNTEAFF.

V and J are TRBV3-1 (or the pseudogene TRBV3-2) and TRBJ1-5; D gene uncertain. V lost 4 bases, J lost 2 bases, and 9 bases lay in between. Germline assignment: CDR1 LGHDT and CDR2 YNNKEL (reference sequence). The CDR3 has 14 amino acids. The chain's CDR3 is CASSLRLGNQPQHF. For the CDR3, the DNA is TGTGCCAGCAGCCTCCGGCTGGGCAATCAGCCCCAGCATTTT.

The chain recombines TRBV9 with TRBJ1-6, with D maybe TRBD1 (5 bases). Trimming left V 3 bases short and J 7 bases short, with 17 bases between. This CDR3 has 16 amino acids. Germline values: CDR1 SGDLS, CDR2 YYNGEE. The CDR3 nucleotides are TGTGCCAGCAGCGCGGGACGGCCCAAAGGGAATTCACCCCTCCACTTT. Translated: CASSAGRPKGNSPLHF.

The CDR3: CASSGAGSSYNEQFF. CDR3 bases: TGTGCCAGCAGCGGGGCAGGCAGCTCCTACAATGAGCAGTTCTTC. The rearrangement joins TRBV9 to TRBJ2-1; D not resolved. V was shortened by 3 bases and J by 0 bases, with 10 bases between the two germline ends. CDR1 and CDR2 (germline): SGDLS, YYNGEE. The CDR3 covers 15 residues.

Only a few counts were recorded for this clone. This chain joins TRBV27 and TRBJ2-5; TRBD1 is a possible D gene (5 bases). V shed 3 bases and J shed 1 base, with 9 bases lying between them. The CDR3 is 14 residues long. The germline gives CDR1 MNHEY, CDR2 SMNVEV (reference sequence). The CDR3 is CASSFFDSQETQYF. The CDR3 DNA follows: TGTGCCAGCAGTTTTTTCGACAGCCAAGAGACCCAGTACTTC.

This clone was counted a single time. V usage is TRBV30 and J usage is TRBJ1-4, with D unclear. The germline V and J ends were trimmed by 3 bases and 8 bases, with 7 bases remaining between them. Germline V CDR1 and CDR2: GTSNPN, SVGIG (reference sequence). The CDR3 spans 11 residues. The CDR3 nucleotides read TGTGCCTGGAGGCCAGGCGAAAAACTGTTTTTT. Residues: CAWRPGEKLFF.

The rearrangement joins TRBV5-4 to TRBJ2-7; possibly TRBD1 for D (6 bases). Per germline, CDR1 SGHNT and CDR2 YYREEE (reference sequence). Trimming shortened V by 2 bases and J by 3 bases, and 6 bases separated the two germline ends. This CDR3 region has 12 residues. CDR3 loop: CASSLGGYEQYF. CDR3 coding DNA: TGTGCCAGCAGCTTAGGGGGCTACGAGCAGTACTTC. The variable domain in full, completed from reference TRBV5-4 and TRBJ2-7, reads ETGVTQSPTHLIKTRGQQVTLRCSSQSGHNTVSWYQQALGQGPQFIFQYYREEENGRGNFPPRFSGLQFPNYSSELNVNALELDDSALYLCASSLGGYEQYFGPGTRLTVT.

V and J are TRBV2 and TRBJ2-1; D perhaps matches TRBD1 (6 bases). This CDR3 contains 14 residues. V was pared by 10 bases and J by 2 bases, with 15 bases between. Germline V gives CDR1 SNHLY, CDR2 FYNNEI. The CDR3, as DNA: TGTGCCACCAAGAACCAGGGGACCTACAATGAGCAGTTCTTC. This sequence encodes CATKNQGTYNEQFF.

The J gene is TRBJ1-2, the V gene TRBV18; no clear D gene. The CDR3 runs 15 residues. CDR1 KGHSH and CDR2 LQKENI come from the germline V gene. Trimming took 1 base from V and 4 from J, leaving 13 bases between them. Written as DNA, the CDR3 is TGTGCCAGCTCACCACGCCCTGTTCTCTCCTATGGCTACACCTTC. Translating gives CASSPRPVLSYGYTF.

The chain has TRBV5-1 and TRBJ1-4; unclear D gene. In germline, CDR1 is SGHRS, CDR2 YFSETQ. Trimming took 4 bases from V and 1 from J, leaving 20 bases between them. CDR3 size: 18 residues. The CDR3 bases are TGCGCCAGCAGCCTGAGGTCGGGAGTAGGGTTAACTAATGAAAAACTGTTTTTT. It is translated as CASSLRSGVGLTNEKLFF. The full variable domain, in which reference TRBV5-1 and TRBJ1-4 provide the parts outside the CDR3, is KAGVTQTPRYLIKTRGQQVTLSCSPISGHRSVSWYQQTPGQGLQFLFEYFSETQRNKGNFPGRFSGRQFSNSRSEMNVSTLELGDSALYLCASSLRSGVGLTNEKLFFGSGTQLSVL.

This clone occurred a few times. This chain connects TRBV6-2 or TRBV6-3 to TRBJ1-1; no definite D call. The V end lost 2 bases, the J end lost 1 base, and 11 bases lay between the germline ends. The CDR3 covers 15 residues. Looked up from germline, CDR1 is MNHEY and CDR2 is SVGEGT. CDR3 loop: CASSYANTPNTEAFF. The CDR3 nucleotides read TGTGCCAGCAGTTACGCCAATACCCCGAACACTGAAGCTTTCTTT.

This chain uses TRBV5-1 with TRBJ1-6; a possible D gene is TRBD1 (5 bases). The V and J ends lost 5 bases and 10 bases respectively, with 16 bases between them. This CDR3 region has 14 residues. CDR1 and CDR2 from the germline V gene are SGHRS and YFSETQ. DNA of the CDR3: TGCGCCAGCAGTAGAGAGGGGCCATCATCACCCCTCCACTTT. As protein: CASSREGPSSPLHF. Full variable domain (rest looked up from reference TRBV5-1 and TRBJ1-6): KAGVTQTPRYLIKTRGQQVTLSCSPISGHRSVSWYQQTPGQGLQFLFEYFSETQRNKGNFPGRFSGRQFSNSRSEMNVSTLELGDSALYLCASSREGPSSPLHFGNGTRLTVT.